This T cell receptor (beta chain) was profiled in a study of shared clonotypes between healthy human individuals. Overall study context: Every donor yielded three CD4 naive, three CD4 memory, two CD8 naive and one CD8 memory plate.

This CDR3 region has 15 residues. V shed 6 bases and J 2 bases; nucleotides not matched to a gene: 4. CDR1 is MNHEY and CDR2 is SMNVEV in the germline V gene (reference sequence). Sequencing was performed with immunoSEQ multiplex PCR; in TCRdb, only in-frame clones are kept and a portion is missing. The sample shows some 2,000,000 clones, roughly 95% of them seen only once. Terminally differentiated effector memory CD45RA+ cells were excluded by CCR7 positive selection of CD45RO-negative cells. The receptor's source is a man between 18 and 29 years old in good health. Sequences were obtained from naive CD8+ T cells sorted from blood. The chain combines TRBV27 with TRBJ2-7; 13 bases fit TRBD2. The DNA for the CDR3 is TGTGCCAGCAGCCAAACTAGCGGGAGGGCCTACGAGCAGTACTTC. Its translation: CASSQTSGRAYEQYF.